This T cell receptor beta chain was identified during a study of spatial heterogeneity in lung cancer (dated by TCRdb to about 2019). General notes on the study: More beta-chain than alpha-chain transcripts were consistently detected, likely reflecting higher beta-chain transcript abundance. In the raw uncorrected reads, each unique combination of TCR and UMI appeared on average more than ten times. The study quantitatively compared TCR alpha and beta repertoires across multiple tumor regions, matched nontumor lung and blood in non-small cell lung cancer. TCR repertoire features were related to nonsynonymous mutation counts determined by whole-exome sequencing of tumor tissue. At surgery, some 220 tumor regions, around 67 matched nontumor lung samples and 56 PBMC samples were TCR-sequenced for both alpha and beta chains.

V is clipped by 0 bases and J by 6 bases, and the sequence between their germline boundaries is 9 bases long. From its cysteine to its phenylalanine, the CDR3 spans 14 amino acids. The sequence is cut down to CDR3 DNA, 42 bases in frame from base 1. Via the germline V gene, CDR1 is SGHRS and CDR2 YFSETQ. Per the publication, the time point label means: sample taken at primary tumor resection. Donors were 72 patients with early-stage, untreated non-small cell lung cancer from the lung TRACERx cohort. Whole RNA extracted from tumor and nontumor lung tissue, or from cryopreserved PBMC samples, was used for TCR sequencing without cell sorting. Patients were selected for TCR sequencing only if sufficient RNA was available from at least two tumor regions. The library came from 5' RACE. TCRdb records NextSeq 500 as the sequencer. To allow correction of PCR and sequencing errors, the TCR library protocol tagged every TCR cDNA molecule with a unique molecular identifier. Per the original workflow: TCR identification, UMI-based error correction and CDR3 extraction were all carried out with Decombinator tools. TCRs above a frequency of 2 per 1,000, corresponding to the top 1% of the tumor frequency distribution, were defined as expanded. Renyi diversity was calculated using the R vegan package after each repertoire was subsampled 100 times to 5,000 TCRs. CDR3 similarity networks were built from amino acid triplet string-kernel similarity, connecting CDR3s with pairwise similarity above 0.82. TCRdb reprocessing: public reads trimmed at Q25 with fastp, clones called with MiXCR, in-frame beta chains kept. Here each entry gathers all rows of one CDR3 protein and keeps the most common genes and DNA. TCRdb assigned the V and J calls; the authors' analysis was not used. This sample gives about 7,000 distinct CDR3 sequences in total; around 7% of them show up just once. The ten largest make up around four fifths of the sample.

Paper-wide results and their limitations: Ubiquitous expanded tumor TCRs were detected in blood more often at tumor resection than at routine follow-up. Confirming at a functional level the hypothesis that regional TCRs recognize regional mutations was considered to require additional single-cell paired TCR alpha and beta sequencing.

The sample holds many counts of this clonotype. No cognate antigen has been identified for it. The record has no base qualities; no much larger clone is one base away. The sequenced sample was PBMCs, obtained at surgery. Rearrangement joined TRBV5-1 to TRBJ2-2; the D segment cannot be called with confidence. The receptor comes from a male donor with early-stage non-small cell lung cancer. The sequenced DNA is TGCGCCAGCAGCTTGGCGTTTGGTGCCGGGGAGCTGTTTTTT. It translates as CASSLAFGAGELFF.